The source of this T cell receptor beta chain is a study of response to subunit inactivated influenza vaccine. Germline values: CDR1 MNHNY, CDR2 SVGAGI (reference sequence). The CDR3 is made up of 12 amino acids. The V segment lost 10 bases and the J segment 5 bases; nucleotides outside the gene matches: 8. This clonotype was seen more than once but under ten times. Each CDR3 protein gets one entry after TCRdb re-called the RT-PCR reads with MiXCR. The sample carries hundreds of thousands of distinct CDR3 sequences, about a fifth recorded once. V and J are TRBV6-6 and TRBJ2-7; 7 nucleotides line up with TRBD2. The receptor was isolated from a man aged 50 or older who received an inactivated influenza vaccine. The sample consisted of PBMCs from blood, taken around 5 days after vaccination. CDR3 nucleotide sequence: TGTGCCACCTCGGGGGGTATCCACGAGCAGTACTTC. Amino acid sequence: CATSGGIHEQYF.